Shown below are 29 T cell receptor beta chains from a single sample sequenced in a study of identifying expanded T cells in peripheral blood. Assay: immunoSEQ multiplex PCR; the TCRdb copy retains only in-frame clones and omits some. There are 60,000 or so clones in the sample; over 75% occur only once, and approximately 19% lies in the top ten. The sequenced sample was blood. The receptors here all came from a person aged 18 to 69 in good health.

This chain connects TRBV5-1 to TRBJ1-1, with a tentative D call TRBD1 (5 bases). Germline assignment: CDR1 SGHRS and CDR2 YFSETQ. The CDR3 loop spans 15 amino acids. Between the trimmed V and J ends, which lost 0 bases and 5 bases, there was a span of 14 bases. The CDR3 protein is CASSLGSGGWTEAFF. In nucleotides, the CDR3 is TGCGCCAGCAGCTTGGGATCGGGGGGATGGACTGAAGCTTTCTTT.

The chain recombines TRBV5-4 with TRBJ2-1, with D possibly TRBD2 on 6 matching bases. Germline lookup yields CDR1 SGHNT and CDR2 YYREEE (reference sequence). The CDR3 is 16 residues long. The V end lost 3 bases, the J end lost 0 bases, and 13 bases lay between the germline ends. The CDR3 protein is CASSSLGRTSYNEQFF. The CDR3 region has the DNA TGTGCCAGCAGCTCTTTGGGGAGGACCTCCTACAATGAGCAGTTCTTC.

This chain connects TRBV11-2 to TRBJ2-3, with 9 bases lining up with TRBD1. The germline CDR1 and CDR2 sequences are SGHAT and FQNNGV. V shed 5 bases and J 3 bases; nucleotides not matched to a gene: 12. The CDR3 is 17 amino acids. The CDR3: CASSRRQGGRVTDTQYF. In DNA, the CDR3 is TGTGCCAGCAGCCGACGACAGGGGGGAAGAGTAACAGATACGCAGTATTTT.

The J gene is TRBJ2-1, the V gene TRBV9; no definite D call. Trimming took 7 bases from V and 5 from J, leaving 16 bases between them. CDR3 length: 14 residues. The germline CDR1 and CDR2 sequences are SGDLS and YYNGEE. CDR3 sequence: CASGRSSFDNEQFF. The CDR3, as DNA: TGTGCCAGCGGACGAAGCTCGTTTGACAATGAGCAGTTCTTC.

The chain has TRBV5-1 and TRBJ2-7; TRBD1 agrees at 10 bases. The junction had 12 bases not matched to a gene; V was cut back by 4 bases and J by 2 bases. The CDR3 length is 17 residues. Germline CDR1 and CDR2: SGHRS and YFSETQ. The CDR3: CASSPRGDRGQTYEQYF. The CDR3 nucleotides are TGCGCCAGCAGCCCAAGGGGGGACAGGGGACAAACCTACGAGCAGTACTTC.

The rearrangement uses TRBV29-1 and TRBJ2-5; 7 bases line up with TRBD2. Looked up from germline, CDR1 is SQVTM and CDR2 is ANQGSEA. Losses at the gene ends were 7 bases for V and 2 bases for J; bases not matched to a gene: 13. The CDR3 runs 15 residues. For the CDR3, the DNA is TGCAGCGCCCTCATGTGGGGGGGGTCACAAGAGACCCAGTACTTC. It translates to CSALMWGGSQETQYF.

The CDR3 here is CAWRMKGGSRTEAFF. The CDR3, as DNA: TGTGCCTGGAGGATGAAAGGGGGGTCGCGGACTGAAGCTTTCTTT. This rearrangement joins TRBV30 to TRBJ1-1, with a tentative D call TRBD1 (6 bases). Germline V gives CDR1 GTSNPN, CDR2 SVGIG (reference sequence). Trimming stripped 3 bases from V and 5 bases from J, with 19 bases between. The CDR3 consists of 15 residues.

The rearrangement joins TRBV29-1 to TRBJ2-1, with D perhaps TRBD2 (5 bases). CDR1 and CDR2 (germline): SQVTM, ANQGSEA. V lost 4 bases and J lost 8, with 15 bases in between. The CDR3 loop spans 13 amino acids. The CDR3 protein is CSVGASSADEQFF. CDR3 bases: TGCAGCGTTGGGGCTAGCTCGGCCGATGAGCAGTTCTTC.

This chain uses TRBV7-2 with TRBJ1-1; D is unresolved. The CDR3 has 15 amino acids. The V and J ends lost 3 bases and 1 base respectively, with 12 bases between them. Germline V lookup: CDR1 SGHTA, CDR2 FQGNSA. CDR3 sequence: CASSLVDAENTEAFF. CDR3 in DNA: TGTGCCAGCAGCTTGGTTGACGCCGAGAACACTGAAGCTTTCTTT.

This rearrangement joins TRBV7-8 to TRBJ2-7; 8 nucleotides agree with TRBD2. CDR1 is SGHVS and CDR2 is FQNEAQ in the germline V gene. The CDR3 has 14 residues. The junction had 7 bases not matched to a gene; V was cut back by 5 bases and J by 4 bases. CDR3 nucleotide sequence: TGTGCCAGCAGCGCAGCGGGAGCCCTATACGAGCAGTACTTC. Protein product: CASSAAGALYEQYF. The full variable domain, rest sourced from reference TRBV7-8 and TRBJ2-7, is GAGVSQSPRYKVAKRGQDVALRCDPISGHVSLFWYQQALGQGPEFLTYFQNEAQLDKSGLPSDRFFAERPEGSVSTLKIQRTQQEDSAVYLCASSAAGALYEQYFGPGTRLTVT.

The gene calls are TRBV7-6 and TRBJ2-3; 7 bases align to TRBD2. Unmatched junction bases numbered 5, after V lost 9 bases and J lost 2 bases. This CDR3 has 13 amino acids. CDR1 and CDR2 (germline): SGHVS, FNYEAQ. The CDR3 reads CARGGEFTDTQYF. In DNA, the CDR3 is TGTGCCAGGGGGGGGGAATTCACAGATACGCAGTATTTT.

Remarks on this clone: The sample contains more than one DNA sequence encoding this CDR3. J is TRBJ2-1 and V is TRBV5-1; 7 bases map to TRBD2. After removal of 4 bases from V and 2 bases from J, the junction contained 6 bases not matched to a gene. Germline CDR1 SGHRS, CDR2 YFSETQ. The CDR3 is 15 residues long. CDR3 protein: CASSLTGTTYNEQFF. The CDR3 nucleotides read TGCGCCAGCAGCCTCACCGGGACTACCTACAATGAGCAGTTCTTC.

Here the CDR3 reads CASRGQRAMNTEAFF. Here the CDR3 DNA reads TGTGCCAGCAGGGGACAGCGGGCAATGAACACTGAAGCTTTCTTT. The chain joins TRBV6-1 to TRBJ1-1; 7 nucleotides agree with TRBD1. The germline V gene encodes CDR1 MNHNS and CDR2 SASEGT. This CDR3 contains 15 residues. The trim removed 6 bases at V and 0 bases at J, leaving 7 bases unmatched.

The gene calls are TRBV21-1 and TRBJ1-3; TRBD1 is taken as the D call from the table, unchecked against the DNA. TRBV21-1 is given as a pseudogene. The CDR3 is made up of 13 amino acids. The CDR3 here is CASSTDSGNTIYF. DNA for the CDR3: TGTGCCAGCAGCACCGACAGTGGAAACACCATATATTTT.

The chain is built from TRBV11-2 and TRBJ2-5; TRBD1 matches 7 bases. CDR3 length equals 14 residues. From germline, CDR1 is SGHAT and CDR2 FQNNGV. V lost 5 bases, J lost 2 bases, and 5 bases stayed unmatched. The CDR3 is CASSPDRSQETQYF. In nucleotides, the CDR3 is TGTGCCAGCAGCCCGGACAGGTCTCAAGAGACCCAGTACTTC. Combining the CDR3 with reference TRBV11-2 and TRBJ2-5 gives the whole variable domain EAGVAQSPRYKIIEKRQSVAFWCNPISGHATLYWYQQILGQGPKLLIQFQNNGVVDDSQLPKDRFSAERLKGVDSTLKIQPAKLEDSAVYLCASSPDRSQETQYFGPGTRLLVL.

The V and J genes are TRBV19 and TRBJ2-1, with 15 bases fitting TRBD2. The length of the CDR3 is 18 residues. Trimming at V came to 6 bases and at J to 10 bases, leaving 16 bases not matched to a gene. The germline CDR1 and CDR2 sequences are LNHDA and SQIVND (reference sequence). The CDR3 protein is CASSLIASGTSGRWEQFF. The CDR3 nucleotides read TGTGCCAGTAGCTTAATCGCGTCCGGGACTAGCGGGAGGTGGGAGCAGTTCTTC.

The chain couples TRBV19 to TRBJ1-1; D not certain. Trimming cost V 6 bases and J 4 bases, with 18 bases left between them. CDR1 is LNHDA, CDR2 SQIVND, per germline (reference sequence). The CDR3 is made up of 15 amino acids. This CDR3 reads CASSRVETRSTEAFF. The CDR3 nucleotides read TGTGCCAGTAGCAGAGTGGAGACCCGAAGCACTGAAGCTTTCTTT.

This clone was seen only a few times. The V gene is TRBV5-1, the J gene TRBJ1-2, with 7 bases fitting TRBD1. CDR3 size: 13 residues. J gave up 11 bases and V 0 bases, and 7 bases lay outside the gene matches. Germline V gene sequence: CDR1 SGHRS, CDR2 YFSETQ. The chain's CDR3 is CASSLAGQLKYTF. In DNA form, the CDR3 reads TGCGCCAGCAGCTTGGCGGGACAGCTTAAGTACACCTTC.

V gene TRBV9 combines with J gene TRBJ2-3; 7 nucleotides match TRBD2. The CDR3 runs 16 residues. With V trimmed by 3 bases and J by 4 bases, 11 bases remained unmatched. Per germline, CDR1 SGDLS and CDR2 YYNGEE. Here the CDR3 reads CASSADGRPSADTQYF. The CDR3 nucleotides read TGTGCCAGCAGCGCCGACGGGAGGCCGAGCGCAGATACGCAGTATTTT.

The J gene is TRBJ1-2, the V gene TRBV6-5, with D tentatively TRBD1 (6 bases). Trimming left V 6 bases short and J 5 bases short, with 19 bases between. In germline, CDR1 is MNHEY, CDR2 SVGAGI. The CDR3 is made up of 15 amino acids. CDR3 coding DNA: TGTGCCAGCAGGGAGGACGACGCAGGGGTTTATGGCTACACCTTC. Its translation: CASREDDAGVYGYTF.

V and J are TRBV4-2 and TRBJ2-7; TRBD1 or TRBD2 may be the D gene (7 bases each). This CDR3 is 17 amino acids long. Trimming left V 4 bases short and J 2 bases short, with 21 bases between. Germline-derived CDR1 and CDR2 are LGHNA and YNFKEQ. CDR3 coding DNA: TGTGCCAGCAGCCCTATTCAGGGGGAGGGCCCCACCTACGAGCAGTACTTC. Its translation: CASSPIQGEGPTYEQYF.

V usage is TRBV19 and J usage is TRBJ1-1, with a possible D match to TRBD1 (5 bases). V lost 4 bases and J 6 bases, leaving 15 bases between the germline ends. This CDR3 region has 14 residues. The germline V gene encodes CDR1 LNHDA and CDR2 SQIVND (reference sequence). The CDR3 DNA sequence: TGTGCCAGTAGTAGGGGGGGTCCGGACCCTGAAGCTTTCTTT. It yields the protein CASSRGGPDPEAFF.

The chain recombines TRBV7-9 with TRBJ1-4; D is perhaps TRBD1 (6 bases). Trimming removed 5 bases from V and 0 bases from J, with 13 bases in between. CDR3 size: 16 residues. In germline, CDR1 is SEHNR, CDR2 FQNEAQ (reference sequence). The CDR3 DNA is TGTGCCAGCAGCCCCTCAGGGGATACAACTAATGAAAAACTGTTTTTT. Translation gives CASSPSGDTTNEKLFF.

This chain uses TRBV6-1 with TRBJ1-4; D uncertain. The ends were cut back, 8 bases at V and 8 bases at J, with 12 bases in the middle. The CDR3 has 12 residues. Germline loops: CDR1 MNHNS, CDR2 SASEGT. The CDR3 is CASHESKEKLFF. The CDR3, as DNA: TGTGCCAGCCATGAGAGCAAGGAAAAACTGTTTTTT.

This clone is a singleton in its sample. This chain joins TRBV5-4 and TRBJ2-7; TRBD2 agrees at 10 bases. The germline V gene encodes CDR1 SGHNT and CDR2 YYREEE (reference sequence). This CDR3 comprises 16 residues. Germline trimming cut 7 bases from V and 6 bases from J; bases unmatched to any gene: 16. CDR3 protein: CASHKIGASGSFEQYF. The CDR3 nucleotides are TGTGCCAGCCACAAAATAGGGGCTAGCGGGAGCTTCGAGCAGTACTTC.

This chain connects TRBV28 to TRBJ2-3; TRBD2 might be the D (6 bases). Germline lookup yields CDR1 MDHEN and CDR2 SYDVKM. The V end lost 3 bases, the J end lost 4 bases, and 17 bases lay between the germline ends. CDR3 size: 16 residues. The CDR3 DNA reads TGTGCCAGCAGTTTCGGGGGAACGGGCGAAGCAGATACGCAGTATTTT. Amino acids: CASSFGGTGEADTQYF.

The J gene is TRBJ2-2, the V gene TRBV18; 8 bases match TRBD2. Germline trimming cut 0 bases from V and 4 bases from J; bases unmatched to any gene: 13. The CDR3 runs to 19 residues. Germline CDR1 reads KGHSH; CDR2 reads LQKENI. CDR3 amino acids: CASSPPFLQREFPTGELFF. The DNA of the CDR3 is TGTGCCAGCTCACCACCTTTCCTTCAGCGGGAGTTTCCCACCGGGGAGCTGTTTTTT.

The table lists this clone with many counts. J is TRBJ1-4 and V is TRBV5-6, with D maybe TRBD1 (6 bases). V lost 4 bases to trimming and J lost 0 bases, with 13 bases between them. Germline V lookup: CDR1 SGHDT, CDR2 YYEEEE. The CDR3 runs to 16 residues. CDR3 in amino acids: CASSTGTLATNEKLFF. The CDR3 bases are TGTGCCAGCAGCACCGGGACACTAGCAACTAATGAAAAACTGTTTTTT.

The V and J genes are TRBV18 and TRBJ1-1; no definite D call. The germline CDR1 and CDR2 sequences are KGHSH and LQKENI. V lost 4 bases, J lost 4 bases, and 10 bases lay in between. The CDR3 has 13 amino acids. The CDR3 DNA is TGTGCCAGCTCACGGAAAGATGGCACTGAAGCTTTCTTT. As protein: CASSRKDGTEAFF.